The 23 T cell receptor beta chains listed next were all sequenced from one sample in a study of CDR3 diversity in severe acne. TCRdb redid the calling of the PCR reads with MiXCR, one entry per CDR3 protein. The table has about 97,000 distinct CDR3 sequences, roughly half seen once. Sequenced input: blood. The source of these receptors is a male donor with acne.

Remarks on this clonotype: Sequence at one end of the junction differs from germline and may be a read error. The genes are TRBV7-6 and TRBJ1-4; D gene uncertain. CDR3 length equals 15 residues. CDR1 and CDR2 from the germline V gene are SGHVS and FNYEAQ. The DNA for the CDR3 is TGTGCCAGCAGATTAGGAGGGCCCGAGACTGAAAAACTGTTTTTT. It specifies CASRLGGPETEKLFF.

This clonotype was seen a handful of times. CDR3 protein: CASSPRTGPMNTEAFF. For the CDR3, the DNA is TGTGCCAGCAGTCCCCGGACAGGGCCAATGAACACTGAAGCTTTCTTT. The V and J genes are TRBV6-5 and TRBJ1-1; 8 bases fit TRBD1. Germline lookup yields CDR1 MNHEY and CDR2 SVGAGI. This CDR3 spans 16 amino acids. V lost 5 bases to trimming and J lost 0 bases; unmatched junction nucleotides: 8.

This chain's CDR3 is CASSETGQGYYEQYF. CDR3 DNA: TGTGCCAGCAGTGAAACTGGGCAGGGATACTACGAGCAGTACTTC. This chain connects TRBV2 to TRBJ2-7; D perhaps matches TRBD1 (5 bases). The CDR3 is made up of 15 amino acids. The germline gives CDR1 SNHLY, CDR2 FYNNEI. V lost 2 bases, J lost 3 bases, and 14 bases lay in between.

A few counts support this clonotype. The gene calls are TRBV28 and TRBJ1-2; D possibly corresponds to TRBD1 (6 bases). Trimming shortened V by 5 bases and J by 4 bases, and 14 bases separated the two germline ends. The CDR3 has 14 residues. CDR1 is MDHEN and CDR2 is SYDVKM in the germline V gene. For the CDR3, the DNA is TGTGCCAGCAGTATAGACAGGCCCTTCTATGGCTACACCTTC. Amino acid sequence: CASSIDRPFYGYTF.

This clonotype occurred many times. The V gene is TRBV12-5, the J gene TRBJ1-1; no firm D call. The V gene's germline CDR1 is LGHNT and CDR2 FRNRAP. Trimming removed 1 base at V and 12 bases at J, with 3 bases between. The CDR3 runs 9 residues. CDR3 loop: CASGLGPFF. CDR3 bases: TGTGCTAGTGGTTTGGGGCCTTTCTTT.

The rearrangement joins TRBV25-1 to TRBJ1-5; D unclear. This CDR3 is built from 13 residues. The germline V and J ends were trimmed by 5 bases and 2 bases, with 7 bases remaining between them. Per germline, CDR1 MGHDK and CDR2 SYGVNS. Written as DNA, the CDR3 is TGTGCCAGCAGTTTCGGACGCAATCAGCCCCAGCATTTT. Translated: CASSFGRNQPQHF.

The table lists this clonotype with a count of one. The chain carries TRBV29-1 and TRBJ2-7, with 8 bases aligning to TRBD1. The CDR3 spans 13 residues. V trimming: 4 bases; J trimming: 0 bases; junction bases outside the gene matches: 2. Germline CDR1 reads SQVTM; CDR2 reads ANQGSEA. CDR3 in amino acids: CSVGDRGSYEQYF. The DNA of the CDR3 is TGCAGCGTTGGAGACAGGGGCTCCTACGAGCAGTACTTC.

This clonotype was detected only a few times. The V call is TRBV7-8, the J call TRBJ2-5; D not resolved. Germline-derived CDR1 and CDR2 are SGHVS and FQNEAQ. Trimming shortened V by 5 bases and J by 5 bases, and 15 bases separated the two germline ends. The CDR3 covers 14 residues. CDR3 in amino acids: CASSRAAVGETQYF. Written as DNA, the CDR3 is TGTGCCAGCAGCCGGGCCGCGGTCGGGGAGACCCAGTACTTC.

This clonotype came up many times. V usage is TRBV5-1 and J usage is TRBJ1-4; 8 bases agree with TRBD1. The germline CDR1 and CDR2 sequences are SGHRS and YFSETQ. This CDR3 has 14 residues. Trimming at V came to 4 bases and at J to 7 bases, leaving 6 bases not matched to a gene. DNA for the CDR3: TGCGCCAGCAGCGTCCGGGACAGGTTTGAAAAACTGTTTTTT. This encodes CASSVRDRFEKLFF.

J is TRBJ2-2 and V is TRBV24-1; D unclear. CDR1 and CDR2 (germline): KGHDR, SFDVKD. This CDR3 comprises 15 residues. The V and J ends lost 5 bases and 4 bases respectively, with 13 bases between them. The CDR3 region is CATSAPWVGTGELFF. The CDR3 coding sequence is TGTGCCACCAGTGCGCCTTGGGTGGGCACCGGGGAGCTGTTTTTT.

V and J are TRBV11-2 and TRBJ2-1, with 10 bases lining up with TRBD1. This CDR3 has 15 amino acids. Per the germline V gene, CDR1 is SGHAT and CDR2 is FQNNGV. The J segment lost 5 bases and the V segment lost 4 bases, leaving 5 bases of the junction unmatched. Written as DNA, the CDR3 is TGTGCCAGCAGCTCCGGGACAGGGGAAGACAATGAGCAGTTCTTC. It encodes CASSSGTGEDNEQFF.

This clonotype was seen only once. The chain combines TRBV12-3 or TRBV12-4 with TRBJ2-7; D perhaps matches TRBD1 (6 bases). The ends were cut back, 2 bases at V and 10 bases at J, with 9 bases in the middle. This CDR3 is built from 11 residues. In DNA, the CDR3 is TGTGCCAGCAGTTTATGGGGACAACAGTACTTC. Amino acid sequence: CASSLWGQQYF.

CDR3 sequence (DNA): TGTGCCAGCAGTTCAGGAGCTACCCCTAGCACAGATACGCAGTATTTT. This codes for CASSSGATPSTDTQYF. J is TRBJ2-3 and V is TRBV27; D not resolved. V was trimmed by 4 bases and J by 0 bases, leaving 14 bases between them. Germline CDR1 MNHEY, CDR2 SMNVEV (reference sequence). CDR3 size: 16 residues.

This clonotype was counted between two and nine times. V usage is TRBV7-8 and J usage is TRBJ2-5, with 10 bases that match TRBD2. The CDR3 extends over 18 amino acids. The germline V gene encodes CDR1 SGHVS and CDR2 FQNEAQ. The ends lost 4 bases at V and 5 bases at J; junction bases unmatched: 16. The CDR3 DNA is TGTGCCAGCAGCTCGGCTTACACCAGCGGGAGGGCCAAGGAGACCCAGTACTTC. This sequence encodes CASSSAYTSGRAKETQYF. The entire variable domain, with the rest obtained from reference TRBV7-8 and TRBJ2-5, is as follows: GAGVSQSPRYKVAKRGQDVALRCDPISGHVSLFWYQQALGQGPEFLTYFQNEAQLDKSGLPSDRFFAERPEGSVSTLKIQRTQQEDSAVYLCASSSAYTSGRAKETQYFGPGTRLLVL.

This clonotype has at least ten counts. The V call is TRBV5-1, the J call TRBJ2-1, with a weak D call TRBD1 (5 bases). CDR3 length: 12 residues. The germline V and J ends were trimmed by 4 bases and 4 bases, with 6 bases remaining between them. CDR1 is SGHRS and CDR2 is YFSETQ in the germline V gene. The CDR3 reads CASSTGYNEQFF. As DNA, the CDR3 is TGCGCCAGCAGCACAGGATACAATGAGCAGTTCTTC. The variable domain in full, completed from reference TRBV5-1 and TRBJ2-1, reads KAGVTQTPRYLIKTRGQQVTLSCSPISGHRSVSWYQQTPGQGLQFLFEYFSETQRNKGNFPGRFSGRQFSNSRSEMNVSTLELGDSALYLCASSTGYNEQFFGPGTRLTVL.

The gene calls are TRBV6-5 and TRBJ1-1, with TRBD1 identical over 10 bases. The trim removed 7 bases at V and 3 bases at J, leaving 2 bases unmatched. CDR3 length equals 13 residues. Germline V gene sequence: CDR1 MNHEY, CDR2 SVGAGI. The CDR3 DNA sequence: TGTGCCAGCAAGGACAGGGGGTACACTGAAGCTTTCTTT. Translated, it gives CASKDRGYTEAFF.

The CDR3 DNA follows: TGTGCCAGCAGGGGCGGGACTCGCTACGAGCAGTACTTC. Residues: CASRGGTRYEQYF. The V and J genes are TRBV25-1 and TRBJ2-7, with D possibly being TRBD2 (6 bases). The V and J ends lost 6 bases and 3 bases respectively, with 12 bases between them. CDR1 and CDR2 (germline): MGHDK, SYGVNS. CDR3 length equals 13 residues.

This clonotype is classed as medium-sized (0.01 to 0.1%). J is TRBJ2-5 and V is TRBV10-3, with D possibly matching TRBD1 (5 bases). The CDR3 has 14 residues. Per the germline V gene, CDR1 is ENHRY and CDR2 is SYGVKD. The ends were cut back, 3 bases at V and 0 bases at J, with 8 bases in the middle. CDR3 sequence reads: CAISDSGNQETQYF. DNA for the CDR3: TGTGCCATCAGTGACTCAGGGAACCAAGAGACCCAGTACTTC.

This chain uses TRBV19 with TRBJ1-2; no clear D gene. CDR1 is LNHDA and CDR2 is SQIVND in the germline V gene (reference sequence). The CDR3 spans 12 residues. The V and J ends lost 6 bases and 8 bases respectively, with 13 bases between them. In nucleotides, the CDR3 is TGTGCCAGTAGCCTCACAGTATCCGGCTACACCTTC. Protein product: CASSLTVSGYTF. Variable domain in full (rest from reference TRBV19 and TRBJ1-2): DGGITQSPKYLFRKEGQNVTLSCEQNLNHDAMYWYRQDPGQGLRLIYYSQIVNDFQKGDIAEGYSVSREKKESFPLTVTSAQKNPTAFYLCASSLTVSGYTFGSGTRLTVV.

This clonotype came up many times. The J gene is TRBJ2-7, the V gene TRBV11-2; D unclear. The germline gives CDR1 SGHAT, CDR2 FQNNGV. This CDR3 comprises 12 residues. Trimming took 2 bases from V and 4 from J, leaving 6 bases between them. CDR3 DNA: TGTGCCAGCAGCTTATCGACATACGAGCAGTACTTC. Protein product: CASSLSTYEQYF. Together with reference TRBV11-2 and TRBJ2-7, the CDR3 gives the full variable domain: EAGVAQSPRYKIIEKRQSVAFWCNPISGHATLYWYQQILGQGPKLLIQFQNNGVVDDSQLPKDRFSAERLKGVDSTLKIQPAKLEDSAVYLCASSLSTYEQYFGPGTRLTVT.

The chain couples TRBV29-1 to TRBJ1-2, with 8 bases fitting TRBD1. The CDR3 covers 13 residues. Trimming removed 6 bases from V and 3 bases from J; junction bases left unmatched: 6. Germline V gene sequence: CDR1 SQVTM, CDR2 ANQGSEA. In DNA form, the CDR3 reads TGCAGCGTGAGCTCACAGGGGGACTATGGCTACACCTTC. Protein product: CSVSSQGDYGYTF.

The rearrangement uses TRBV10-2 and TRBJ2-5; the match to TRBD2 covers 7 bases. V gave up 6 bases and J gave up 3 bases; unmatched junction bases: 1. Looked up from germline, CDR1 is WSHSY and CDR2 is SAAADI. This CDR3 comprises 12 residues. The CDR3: CASRLAEETQYF. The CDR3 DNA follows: TGCGCCAGCAGGCTAGCGGAAGAGACCCAGTACTTC.

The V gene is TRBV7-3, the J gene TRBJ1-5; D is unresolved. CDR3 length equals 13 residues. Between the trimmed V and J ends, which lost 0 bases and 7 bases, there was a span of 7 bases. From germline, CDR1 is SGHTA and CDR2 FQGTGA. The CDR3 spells CASSLTGGQPQHF. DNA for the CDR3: TGTGCCAGCAGCTTAACCGGCGGCCAGCCCCAGCATTTT.